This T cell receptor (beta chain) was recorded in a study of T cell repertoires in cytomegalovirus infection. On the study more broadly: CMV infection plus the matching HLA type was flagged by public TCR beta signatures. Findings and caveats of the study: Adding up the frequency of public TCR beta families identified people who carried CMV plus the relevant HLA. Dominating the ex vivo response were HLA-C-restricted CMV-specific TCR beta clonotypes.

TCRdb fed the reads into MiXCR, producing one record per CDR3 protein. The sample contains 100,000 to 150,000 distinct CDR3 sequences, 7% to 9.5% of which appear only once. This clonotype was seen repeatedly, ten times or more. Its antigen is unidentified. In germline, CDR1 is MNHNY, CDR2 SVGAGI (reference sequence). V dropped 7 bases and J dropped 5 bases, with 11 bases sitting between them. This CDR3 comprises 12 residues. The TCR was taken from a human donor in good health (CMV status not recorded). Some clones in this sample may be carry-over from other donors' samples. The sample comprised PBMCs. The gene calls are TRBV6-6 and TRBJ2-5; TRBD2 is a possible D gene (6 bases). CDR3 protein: CASKIGSETQYF. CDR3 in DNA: TGTGCCAGCAAGATCGGGAGTGAGACCCAGTACTTC.